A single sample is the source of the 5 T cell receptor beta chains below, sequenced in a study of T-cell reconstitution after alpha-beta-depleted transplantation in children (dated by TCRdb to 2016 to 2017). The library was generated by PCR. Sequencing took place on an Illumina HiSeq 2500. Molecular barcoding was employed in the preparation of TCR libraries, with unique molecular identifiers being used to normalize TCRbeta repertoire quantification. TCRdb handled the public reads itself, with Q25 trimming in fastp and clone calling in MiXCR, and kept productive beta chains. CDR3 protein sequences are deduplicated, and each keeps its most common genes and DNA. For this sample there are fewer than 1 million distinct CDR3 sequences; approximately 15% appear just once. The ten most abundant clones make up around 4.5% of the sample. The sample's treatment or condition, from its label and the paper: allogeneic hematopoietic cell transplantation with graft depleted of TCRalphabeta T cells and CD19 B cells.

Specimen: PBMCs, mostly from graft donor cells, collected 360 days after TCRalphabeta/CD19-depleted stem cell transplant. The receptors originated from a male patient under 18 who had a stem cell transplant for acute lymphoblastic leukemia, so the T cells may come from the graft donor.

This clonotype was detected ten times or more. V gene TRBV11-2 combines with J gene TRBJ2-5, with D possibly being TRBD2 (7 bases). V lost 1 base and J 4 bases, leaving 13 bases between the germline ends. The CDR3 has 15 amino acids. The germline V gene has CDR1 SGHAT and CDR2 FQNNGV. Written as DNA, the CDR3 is TGTGCCAGCAGCTTAGGCAGGGGACTACGAGAGACCCAGTACTTC. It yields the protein CASSLGRGLRETQYF.

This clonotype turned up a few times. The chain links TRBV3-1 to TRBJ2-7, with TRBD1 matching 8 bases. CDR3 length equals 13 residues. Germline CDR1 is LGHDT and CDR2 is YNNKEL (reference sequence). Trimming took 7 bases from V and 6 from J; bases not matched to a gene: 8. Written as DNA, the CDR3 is TGTGCCAGCACCCCCGGACAGGGCTTCGAGCAGTACTTC. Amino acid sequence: CASTPGQGFEQYF.

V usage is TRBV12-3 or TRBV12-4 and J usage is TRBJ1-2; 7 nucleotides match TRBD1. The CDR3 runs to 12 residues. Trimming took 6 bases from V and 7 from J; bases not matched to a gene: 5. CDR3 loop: CASSWTGFGYTF. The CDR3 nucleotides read TGTGCCAGCAGCTGGACAGGTTTTGGCTACACCTTC.

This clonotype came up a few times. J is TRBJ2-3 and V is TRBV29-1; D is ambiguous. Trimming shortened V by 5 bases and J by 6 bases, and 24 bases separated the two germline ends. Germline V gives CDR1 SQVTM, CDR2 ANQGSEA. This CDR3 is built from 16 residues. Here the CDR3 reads CSVRPLARRIADTQYF. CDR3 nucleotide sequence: TGCAGCGTTAGACCCCTTGCCCGACGGATTGCTGATACGCAGTATTTT.

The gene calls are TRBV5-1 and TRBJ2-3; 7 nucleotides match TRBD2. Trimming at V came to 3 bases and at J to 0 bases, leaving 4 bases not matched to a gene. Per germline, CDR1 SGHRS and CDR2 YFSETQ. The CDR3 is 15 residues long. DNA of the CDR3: TGCGCCAGCAGCTGGAGCGGGGTCAGCACAGATACGCAGTATTTT. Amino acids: CASSWSGVSTDTQYF.